The rows below give T cell receptor beta chains drawn from one sample of a study of blood T cell repertoires in COVID-19. Method: immunoSEQ multiplex PCR; TCRdb's copy keeps in-frame clones and lacks some. The sample comprises about 200,000 clones, around 82% of which are singletons, and 6.5% to 9.5% rests with the top ten. Material for sequencing was PBMCs or T cells enriched from blood (not recorded which). All receptors derive from a man between 40 and 49 years old who had recovered from COVID-19. Each CDR3 is given with its conserved first and last residue. A D gene is named only where the DNA matches it firmly. Some rows have no size entry. The others give once, few or many, or a class for an expanded clone.

CDR3 length | clone size | J gene | D gene | V gene | CDR3 protein | CDR3 DNA
13 | NA | TRBJ1-1 | NA | TRBV30 | CAWSVEVNTEAFF | TGTGCCTGGAGTGTGGAGGTGAACACTGAAGCTTTCTTT
13 | NA | TRBJ2-7 | TRBD1 | TRBV6-5 | CASGGDRGIEQYF | TGTGCCAGCGGCGGGGACAGGGGCATCGAGCAGTACTTC
15 | NA | TRBJ1-2 | NA | TRBV4-1 | CASSQVSPSSYGYTF | TGCGCCAGCAGCCAAGTGAGCCCAAGTTCCTATGGCTACACCTTC
11 | few | TRBJ2-1 | NA | TRBV24-1 | CATGENNEQFF | TGTGCCACAGGGGAAAACAATGAGCAGTTCTTC
14 | NA | TRBJ1-1 | TRBD1 | TRBV5-4 | CASTMTGTNTEAFF | TGTGCCAGCACCATGACAGGGACGAACACTGAAGCTTTCTTT
14 | NA | TRBJ1-2 | NA | TRBV30 | CASSRGGPLSGYTF | TGTGCCTCCAGTAGGGGGGGCCCACTGAGTGGCTACACCTTC
13 | NA | TRBJ1-1 | TRBD1 | TRBV6-5 | CASTRQGPTEAFF | TGTGCCAGCACTCGACAGGGTCCGACTGAAGCTTTCTTT
14 | NA | TRBJ1-2 | NA | TRBV5-5 | CASSREILNYGYTF | TGTGCCAGCAGCCGAGAGATTCTTAACTATGGCTACACCTTC
16 | NA | TRBJ1-3 | NA | TRBV19 | CASSSLPSFSGNTIYF | TGTGCCAGTAGCTCCCTTCCCTCGTTCTCTGGAAACACCATATATTTT
16 | NA | TRBJ1-6 | NA | TRBV4-2 | CASSQAGGFNNSPLHF | TGTGCCAGCAGCCAAGCCGGAGGTTTCAATAATTCACCCCTCCACTTT
15 | NA | TRBJ2-1 | NA | TRBV18 | CASSPREETYNEQFF | TGTGCCAGCTCACCGAGAGAAGAAACTTACAATGAGCAGTTCTTC
15 | once | TRBJ1-6 | NA | TRBV14 | CASSLSGRGNSPLHF | TGTGCCAGCAGCTTAAGTGGGCGGGGAAATTCACCCCTCCACTTT
16 | NA | TRBJ1-1 | NA | TRBV5-1 | CASSFAQGKMNTEAFF | TGCGCCAGCAGCTTCGCTCAGGGGAAAATGAACACTGAAGCTTTCTTT
15 | NA | TRBJ2-2 | NA | TRBV7-9 | CASSFRQINTGELFF | TGTGCCAGCAGCTTCAGACAGATTAACACCGGGGAGCTGTTTTTT
14 | NA | TRBJ1-6 | NA | TRBV19 | CASTTGDYNSPLHF | TGTGCCAGTACGACAGGCGATTATAATTCACCCCTCCACTTT
13 | NA | TRBJ2-1 | TRBD2 | TRBV24-1 | CATSGQLAAYQFF | TGTGCCACCAGTGGCCAACTAGCGGCATACCAGTTCTTC
15 | NA | TRBJ1-2 | NA | TRBV7-3 | CASSPVSGNTYGYTF | TGTGCCAGCAGCCCCGTGTCAGGGAACACCTATGGCTACACCTTC
14 | NA | TRBJ1-1 | NA | TRBV5-1 | CASSLAGQGTEAFF | TGCGCCAGCAGCTTGGCCGGCCAGGGGACTGAAGCTTTCTTT
15 | NA | TRBJ2-3 | NA | TRBV27 | CASTTRQERTDTQYF | TGTGCCAGCACCACTAGACAGGAGCGCACAGATACGCAGTATTTT
16 | NA | TRBJ2-1 | NA | TRBV27 | CASRRDSGFRGNEQFF | TGTGCCAGCAGGAGGGACTCAGGGTTTAGGGGCAATGAGCAGTTCTTC
19 | NA | TRBJ1-4 | TRBD1 | TRBV10-3 | CAISANKGQGVGSSEKLFF | TGTGCCATCAGTGCAAACAAAGGACAGGGGGTAGGTTCAAGCGAAAAACTGTTTTTT
20 | NA | TRBJ2-7 | NA | TRBV28 | CASSSLVSAGQGIRLGEQYF | TGTGCCAGCAGTTCGCTGGTTTCAGCCGGCCAGGGGATAAGGCTCGGCGAGCAGTACTTC
14 | NA | TRBJ2-2 | NA | TRBV11-3 | CASSLGQNTGELFF | TGTGCCAGCAGCTTAGGGCAGAACACCGGGGAGCTGTTTTTT
15 | NA | TRBJ1-3 | NA | TRBV2 | CASSERQVPGNTIYF | TGTGCCAGCAGTGAAAGACAGGTTCCCGGAAACACCATATATTTT
19 | NA | TRBJ1-5 | TRBD1 | TRBV23-1 | CASSQPGTALSYSNQPQHF | TGCGCCAGCAGCCAACCCGGGACAGCCCTCTCGTATAGCAATCAGCCCCAGCATTTT
17 | NA | TRBJ2-5 | NA | TRBV3-1/TRBV3-2 | CASSQDPPGGFRETQYF | TGTGCCAGCAGCCAAGATCCCCCTGGCGGGTTTAGGGAGACCCAGTACTTC
14 | few | TRBJ1-3 | TRBD1 | TRBV27 | CASSLDRGGNTIYF | TGTGCCAGCAGTCTCGACAGGGGAGGAAACACCATATATTTT
15 | NA | TRBJ1-3 | NA | TRBV5-1 | CASSLAKDPGNTIYF | TGCGCCAGCAGCTTGGCCAAGGATCCGGGGAACACCATATATTTT
17 | many | TRBJ1-5 | NA | TRBV19 | CASSMSRGRYSNQPQHF | TGTGCCAGTAGTATGAGCCGGGGAAGATATAGCAATCAGCCCCAGCATTTT
16 | few | TRBJ1-1 | TRBD1 | TRBV28 | CASRTGGAGVSTEAFF | TGTGCCAGCCGGACAGGGGGCGCAGGAGTGAGCACTGAAGCTTTCTTT
16 | NA | TRBJ2-4 | TRBD1 | TRBV19 | CASSRRTGGSKNIQYF | TGTGCCAGTAGCCGTAGGACAGGGGGATCCAAAAACATTCAGTACTTC